One and the same sample provided the 18 T cell receptor beta chains below, sequenced in a study of cytomegalovirus exposure and HLA in healthy donors. The PCR ran on 60 Vbeta and 13 Jbeta primers. The protocol was immunoSEQ multiplex PCR, while the TCRdb copy is restricted to in-frame clones and leaves out a portion. Found here are roughly 200,000 clones, about four fifths of them singletons; the top ten hold around 1.6%. The sample taken for sequencing was PBMCs. These receptors were collected from a man in his forties in good health and CMV-seropositive.

This chain joins TRBV30 and TRBJ2-7; D uncertain. Deletions cut 7 bases from V and 2 bases from J, with 12 bases between. CDR1 GTSNPN and CDR2 SVGIG come from the germline V gene (reference sequence). The CDR3 sequence is 12 residues long. The CDR3 here is CASPRGTYEQYF. The CDR3, as DNA: TGTGCCTCCCCGAGAGGAACCTACGAGCAGTACTTC. The whole variable domain, remainder taken from reference TRBV30 and TRBJ2-7, is SQTIHQWPATLVQPVGSPLSLECTVEGTSNPNLYWYRQAAGRGLQLLFYSVGIGQISSEVPQNLSASRPQDRQFILSSKKLLLSDSGFYLCASPRGTYEQYFGPGTRLTVT.

The chain recombines TRBV4-3 with TRBJ2-4; 9 bases agree with TRBD1. Germline loops: CDR1 LGHNA, CDR2 YSLEER. J lost 4 bases, V lost 1 base, and 8 bases had no gene match. There are 17 residues in the CDR3. CDR3 bases: TGCGCCAGCAGCCAAGCGGGACAGGGCGCGCTAAAAAACATTCAGTACTTC. Protein product: CASSQAGQGALKNIQYF.

The rearrangement links TRBV19 to TRBJ2-2; possible D gene TRBD2, 5 bases. Deletions cut 10 bases from V and 2 bases from J, with 14 bases between. Germline CDR1 reads LNHDA; CDR2 reads SQIVND (reference sequence). The CDR3 is 14 amino acids. CDR3 loop: CATRAGLNTGELFF. CDR3 sequence (DNA): TGTGCCACCAGAGCCGGACTTAACACCGGGGAGCTGTTTTTT.

The chain links TRBV18 to TRBJ1-1; the match to TRBD1 covers 7 bases. The CDR3 runs 15 residues. J gave up 1 base and V 4 bases, and 6 bases lay outside the gene matches. Germline CDR1 KGHSH, CDR2 LQKENI. CDR3 coding DNA: TGTGCCAGCTCACACCGGACAGGCCAGAACACTGAAGCTTTCTTT. Its translation: CASSHRTGQNTEAFF.

In this sample, this clone turned up once. The V and J genes are TRBV15 and TRBJ2-7, with 8 bases matching TRBD2. CDR1 LNHNV and CDR2 YYDKDF come from the germline V gene (reference sequence). This CDR3 has 18 amino acids. Trimming took 4 bases from V and 5 from J; bases not matched to a gene: 19. The CDR3, as DNA: TGTGCCACCAGCAAAGCGGCGCTCTCGGGACTAGTACGCCACGAGCAGTACTTC. It codes for CATSKAALSGLVRHEQYF.

J is TRBJ1-1 and V is TRBV5-1, with D hard to call. The germline gives CDR1 SGHRS, CDR2 YFSETQ. Trimming took off 4 bases at V and 4 bases at J, with 14 bases between the two ends. The length of the CDR3 is 14 residues. CDR3 sequence (DNA): TGCGCCAGCAGCCAAGAGGGTAGCGTCACTGAAGCTTTCTTT. Translating it yields CASSQEGSVTEAFF.

This chain connects TRBV5-1 to TRBJ2-5; maybe TRBD1 (7 bases). Per the germline V gene, CDR1 is SGHRS and CDR2 is YFSETQ. Trimming stripped 0 bases from V and 1 base from J, with 16 bases between. The CDR3 loop spans 17 amino acids. The CDR3 DNA is TGCGCCAGCAGCTTGGGGGCAGGGGGAGGATTCCAAGAGACCCAGTACTTC. It codes for CASSLGAGGGFQETQYF.

The rearrangement joins TRBV5-6 to TRBJ1-2; 9 positions match TRBD1. Losses at the gene ends were 1 base for V and 4 bases for J; bases not matched to a gene: 5. The CDR3 runs to 15 residues. CDR1 SGHDT and CDR2 YYEEEE come from the germline V gene. The CDR3 coding sequence is TGTGCCAGCAGCTTGACAGGGGGCGTGGGCTATGGCTACACCTTC. It is translated as CASSLTGGVGYGYTF.

V gene TRBV5-4 combines with J gene TRBJ2-3, with 7 bases aligning to TRBD1. The CDR3 loop spans 15 amino acids. J lost 0 bases, V lost 4 bases, and 5 bases had no gene match. Per germline, CDR1 SGHNT and CDR2 YYREEE (reference sequence). In DNA form, the CDR3 reads TGTGCCAGCAGCCGGGGACAGCTTAGCACAGATACGCAGTATTTT. Encoded protein: CASSRGQLSTDTQYF.

With respect to this clone: A read error may account for a junction end that differs from germline. J is TRBJ2-1 and V is TRBV14, with 8 positions matching TRBD2. Germline V gene sequence: CDR1 SGHDN, CDR2 FVKESK. The CDR3 is made up of 21 amino acids. CDR3 loop: CASRQDRGLAGLQSSYNEQFF. Here the CDR3 DNA reads TGTGCCAGCAGGCAAGACCGTGGCCTAGCGGGCCTTCAGAGCTCCTACAATGAGCAGTTCTTC.

V usage is TRBV7-8 and J usage is TRBJ2-2; D unresolved. Germline lookup yields CDR1 SGHVS and CDR2 FQNEAQ. The CDR3 sequence is 16 residues long. The ends were cut back, 2 bases at V and 4 bases at J, with 14 bases in the middle. For the CDR3, the DNA is TGTGCCAGCAGCTTAAGCCACAGTCTGACCACCGGGGAGCTGTTTTTT. This gives the protein CASSLSHSLTTGELFF.

The rearrangement links TRBV15 to TRBJ1-5; weak D call: TRBD1 (5 bases). The CDR3 spans 16 residues. Per the germline V gene, CDR1 is LNHNV and CDR2 is YYDKDF (reference sequence). Trimming stripped 3 bases from V and 1 base from J, with 13 bases between. CDR3 loop: CATSSDWGGSNQPQHF. CDR3 sequence (DNA): TGTGCCACCAGCAGCGACTGGGGGGGGAGCAATCAGCCCCAGCATTTT.

This clone was detected only once. V usage is TRBV28 and J usage is TRBJ2-3, with D perhaps matching TRBD1 (6 bases). V gave up 6 bases and J gave up 2 bases, with 15 bases separating them. Germline lookup yields CDR1 MDHEN and CDR2 SYDVKM. The CDR3 has 15 residues. CDR3 in amino acids: CASRSGTQFTDTQYF. The CDR3 coding sequence is TGTGCCAGCAGGTCCGGGACACAATTCACAGATACGCAGTATTTT.

In its sample, this clone was seen a few times. This chain links TRBV27 with TRBJ2-1; 15 nucleotides align to TRBD2. Unmatched junction bases numbered 7, after V lost 3 bases and J lost 7 bases. Per germline, CDR1 MNHEY and CDR2 SMNVEV (reference sequence). The CDR3 length is 17 residues. For the CDR3, the DNA is TGTGCCAGCAGTTTCCGGACTAGCGGGAGGGTTTTAAATGAGCAGTTCTTC. Its translation: CASSFRTSGRVLNEQFF.

The rearrangement links TRBV7-6 to TRBJ2-2; D perhaps matches TRBD1 (6 bases). Germline loops: CDR1 SGHVS, CDR2 FNYEAQ. CDR3 size: 16 residues. V lost 4 bases, J lost 2 bases, and 14 bases lay in between. The CDR3 reads CASSSLRTANTGELFF. In DNA form, the CDR3 reads TGTGCCAGCAGCTCCCTCCGGACAGCTAACACCGGGGAGCTGTTTTTT.

The rearrangement links TRBV4-3 to TRBJ1-2; D call uncertain. CDR3 length: 14 residues. V was cut by 0 bases and J by 2 bases, with 7 bases left in between. Germline CDR1 reads LGHNA; CDR2 reads YSLEER. CDR3 residues: CASSQDRQNYGYTF. CDR3 nucleotide sequence: TGCGCCAGCAGCCAAGACCGTCAGAACTATGGCTACACCTTC.

CDR3 sequence reads: CASSPPGLAGVQETQYF. DNA for the CDR3: TGCGCCAGCAGCCCCCCGGGACTAGCGGGAGTGCAAGAGACCCAGTACTTC. This sequence joins TRBV5-1 and TRBJ2-5; 14 positions agree with TRBD2. The V and J ends lost 4 bases and 2 bases, in that order; junction bases with no gene match: 7. CDR1 is SGHRS and CDR2 is YFSETQ in the germline V gene. This CDR3 spans 17 amino acids. Full variable domain (missing parts from reference TRBV5-1 and TRBJ2-5): KAGVTQTPRYLIKTRGQQVTLSCSPISGHRSVSWYQQTPGQGLQFLFEYFSETQRNKGNFPGRFSGRQFSNSRSEMNVSTLELGDSALYLCASSPPGLAGVQETQYFGPGTRLLVL.

The rearrangement joins TRBV6-5 to TRBJ2-7; 7 bases are shared with TRBD1. The junction had 12 bases not matched to a gene; V was cut back by 0 bases and J by 7 bases. CDR1 and CDR2 (germline): MNHEY, SVGAGI. This CDR3 contains 16 residues. CDR3 nucleotides: TGTGCCAGCAGTTACTCGGTACAGGGGTACTCCGGGGAGCAGTACTTC. Protein sequence: CASSYSVQGYSGEQYF.